These T cell receptor beta chains were read from a single sample in a study of shared clonotypes between healthy human individuals. The repertoire was sequenced with immunoSEQ multiplex PCR; TCRdb's copy has only in-frame clones and lacks some. Of about 2 million clones detected, 90% to 95% appear once; the ten largest clones hold roughly 0.13%. Sequencing was carried out using naive CD4+ T cells sorted from blood. Every receptor here comes from a man aged 18 to 30 in good health. CDR3s include the opening cysteine and the closing phenylalanine or tryptophan. The D gene is left open where the match is weak. Clone size is given for some rows only: seen once, a few or many times, or a class if the clone is expanded.

clone_size: once; d_call: NA; j_call: TRBJ1-2; v_call: TRBV28; cdr3_length: 12; cdr3_aa: CASSRLVGGYTF; cdr3_nt: TGTGCCAGCAGTCGCCTGGTGGGTGGCTACACCTTC
clone_size: NA; d_call: NA; j_call: TRBJ2-3; v_call: TRBV6-6; cdr3_length: 16; cdr3_aa: CASSYSSGRSTDTQYF; cdr3_nt: TGTGCCAGCAGTTACTCGTCGGGGCGGAGCACAGATACGCAGTATTTT
clone_size: few; d_call: NA; j_call: TRBJ2-3; v_call: TRBV9; cdr3_length: 16; cdr3_aa: CASNTGTTQSTDTQYF; cdr3_nt: TGTGCCAGCAATACAGGGACGACCCAAAGCACAGATACGCAGTATTTT
clone_size: NA; d_call: NA; j_call: TRBJ1-2; v_call: TRBV7-9; cdr3_length: 14; cdr3_aa: CASSLARETDGYTF; cdr3_nt: TGTGCCAGCAGCTTAGCCAGGGAGACAGATGGCTACACCTTC
clone_size: NA; d_call: NA; j_call: TRBJ2-1; v_call: TRBV2; cdr3_length: 11; cdr3_aa: CASSLGHEQFF; cdr3_nt: TGTGCCAGCAGTTTGGGGCATGAGCAGTTCTTC
clone_size: once; d_call: NA; j_call: TRBJ1-2; v_call: TRBV10-3; cdr3_length: 15; cdr3_aa: CAIGAETLANYGYTF; cdr3_nt: TGTGCCATCGGGGCAGAAACACTAGCTAACTATGGCTACACCTTC
clone_size: NA; d_call: NA; j_call: TRBJ2-1; v_call: TRBV7-3; cdr3_length: 12; cdr3_aa: CASSFLASEQFF; cdr3_nt: TGTGCCAGCAGCTTTCTAGCGAGTGAGCAGTTCTTC
clone_size: NA; d_call: NA; j_call: TRBJ2-7; v_call: TRBV28; cdr3_length: 14; cdr3_aa: CASNLGGGPYEQYF; cdr3_nt: TGTGCCAGCAATTTGGGAGGGGGCCCCTACGAGCAGTACTTC
clone_size: NA; d_call: TRBD1; j_call: TRBJ2-7; v_call: TRBV11-2; cdr3_length: 15; cdr3_aa: CASSSGTGNSYEQYF; cdr3_nt: TGTGCCAGCAGCTCGGGGACAGGAAACTCCTACGAGCAGTACTTC
clone_size: NA; d_call: NA; j_call: TRBJ2-7; v_call: TRBV5-4; cdr3_length: 19; cdr3_aa: CASSRRIGQISSTVYEQYF; cdr3_nt: TGTGCCAGCAGCAGACGAATAGGACAGATTTCTTCGACTGTCTACGAGCAGTACTTC
clone_size: NA; d_call: NA; j_call: TRBJ1-5; v_call: TRBV7-3; cdr3_length: 13; cdr3_aa: CASSLTGNQPQHF; cdr3_nt: TGTGCCAGCAGCTTAACGGGAAATCAGCCCCAGCATTTT
clone_size: once; d_call: NA; j_call: TRBJ2-2; v_call: TRBV7-2; cdr3_length: 15; cdr3_aa: CASSWSGTNTGELFF; cdr3_nt: TGTGCCAGCAGCTGGAGCGGGACAAACACCGGGGAGCTGTTTTTT
clone_size: NA; d_call: NA; j_call: TRBJ1-3; v_call: TRBV10-1; cdr3_length: 15; cdr3_aa: CASSESGAPGNTIYF; cdr3_nt: TGCGCCAGCAGTGAGTCGGGGGCACCTGGAAACACCATATATTTT
clone_size: NA; d_call: NA; j_call: TRBJ1-2; v_call: TRBV28; cdr3_length: 13; cdr3_aa: CASSLTDWYGYTF; cdr3_nt: TGTGCCAGCAGTTTGACAGATTGGTATGGCTACACCTTC
clone_size: NA; d_call: NA; j_call: TRBJ1-3; v_call: TRBV6-5; cdr3_length: 12; cdr3_aa: CASSRDGNTIYF; cdr3_nt: TGTGCCAGCAGCCGGGACGGAAACACCATATATTTT
clone_size: NA; d_call: NA; j_call: TRBJ2-5; v_call: TRBV7-6; cdr3_length: 14; cdr3_aa: CASSLAAGQETQYF; cdr3_nt: TGTGCCAGCAGCTTAGCGGCAGGGCAAGAGACCCAGTACTTC
clone_size: NA; d_call: TRBD2; j_call: TRBJ2-1; v_call: TRBV7-6; cdr3_length: 17; cdr3_aa: CASSFLGTSGGVNEQFF; cdr3_nt: TGTGCCAGCAGCTTCCTAGGGACTAGCGGGGGGGTAAATGAGCAGTTCTTC
clone_size: NA; d_call: NA; j_call: TRBJ1-6; v_call: TRBV9; cdr3_length: 17; cdr3_aa: CASSVGYVNSYNSPLHF; cdr3_nt: TGTGCCAGCAGCGTAGGGTATGTCAACTCCTATAATTCACCCCTCCACTTT
clone_size: NA; d_call: TRBD1; j_call: TRBJ2-2; v_call: TRBV6-5; cdr3_length: 15; cdr3_aa: CASSRTGGRTGELFF; cdr3_nt: TGTGCCAGCAGCCGGACAGGGGGCCGGACCGGGGAGCTGTTTTTT
clone_size: NA; d_call: NA; j_call: TRBJ1-1; v_call: TRBV11-2; cdr3_length: 12; cdr3_aa: CASSLGFTEAFF; cdr3_nt: TGTGCCAGCAGCTTGGGTTTCACTGAAGCTTTCTTT
clone_size: NA; d_call: TRBD2; j_call: TRBJ2-5; v_call: TRBV5-1; cdr3_length: 15; cdr3_aa: CASSLAGAGGETQYF; cdr3_nt: TGCGCCAGCAGCTTGGCCGGAGCGGGAGGGGAGACCCAGTACTTC
clone_size: NA; d_call: TRBD1; j_call: TRBJ1-3; v_call: TRBV5-4; cdr3_length: 16; cdr3_aa: CVSSLETDRAGNTIYF; cdr3_nt: TGTGTCAGCAGCTTGGAAACAGACAGGGCCGGAAACACCATATATTTT
clone_size: NA; d_call: TRBD1; j_call: TRBJ1-2; v_call: TRBV5-1; cdr3_length: 13; cdr3_aa: CASSPTDRDGYTF; cdr3_nt: TGCGCCAGCAGCCCGACGGACAGGGATGGCTACACCTTC
clone_size: NA; d_call: NA; j_call: TRBJ1-1; v_call: TRBV6-6; cdr3_length: 13; cdr3_aa: CASSKGGWAEAFF; cdr3_nt: TGTGCCAGCAGTAAGGGGGGATGGGCTGAAGCTTTCTTT
clone_size: NA; d_call: TRBD1; j_call: TRBJ2-7; v_call: TRBV7-2; cdr3_length: 15; cdr3_aa: CASSLRQGPSYEQYF; cdr3_nt: TGTGCCAGCAGCTTAAGACAGGGACCCTCCTACGAGCAGTACTTC
clone_size: NA; d_call: TRBD1; j_call: TRBJ2-5; v_call: TRBV4-1; cdr3_length: 21; cdr3_aa: CASSQDLYWTGGAKTQETQYF; cdr3_nt: TGCGCCAGCAGCCAAGATCTTTATTGGACAGGGGGAGCGAAGACTCAAGAGACCCAGTACTTC
clone_size: NA; d_call: NA; j_call: TRBJ2-3; v_call: TRBV10-3; cdr3_length: 15; cdr3_aa: CAIRPGLRSTDTQYF; cdr3_nt: TGTGCCATCAGACCGGGACTTCGAAGCACAGATACGCAGTATTTT
clone_size: NA; d_call: NA; j_call: TRBJ1-2; v_call: TRBV20-1; cdr3_length: 11; cdr3_aa: CSQATPSGYTF; cdr3_nt: TGCAGTCAGGCTACCCCGTCTGGCTACACCTTC
clone_size: NA; d_call: NA; j_call: TRBJ2-3; v_call: TRBV5-1; cdr3_length: 12; cdr3_aa: CASSLLADTQYF; cdr3_nt: TGCGCCAGCAGCTTACTAGCAGATACGCAGTATTTT
clone_size: once; d_call: TRBD2; j_call: TRBJ2-3; v_call: TRBV10-3; cdr3_length: 14; cdr3_aa: CAIVAGGPGDTQYF; cdr3_nt: TGTGCCATTGTAGCGGGAGGGCCGGGAGATACGCAGTATTTT
clone_size: NA; d_call: NA; j_call: TRBJ2-7; v_call: TRBV6-5; cdr3_length: 13; cdr3_aa: CASSYRGNYEQYF; cdr3_nt: TGTGCCAGCAGTTATCGAGGAAACTACGAGCAGTACTTC
clone_size: NA; d_call: TRBD1; j_call: TRBJ1-6; v_call: TRBV6-1; cdr3_length: 13; cdr3_aa: CAGRQGADSPLHF; cdr3_nt: TGTGCCGGTCGCCAGGGGGCGGATTCACCCCTCCACTTT
clone_size: NA; d_call: NA; j_call: TRBJ1-2; v_call: TRBV5-1; cdr3_length: 15; cdr3_aa: CASSRNAGGNYGYTF; cdr3_nt: TGCGCCAGCAGTCGAAACGCCGGGGGCAACTATGGCTACACCTTC